The rows below give T cell receptor beta chains drawn from one sample of a study of regulatory and conventional T cells in RAG deficiency. Sequenced by immunoSEQ multiplex PCR; TCRdb stores in-frame clones only, minus some. The table includes about 29,000 clones, roughly 95% detected once. Separately, the same data were catalogued under a study of regulatory T cells.

Sequencing used CD25- CD4+ T cells sorted from blood. These receptors all come from a human donor in good health. The CDR3 runs from the conserved cysteine through the conserved F or W. D genes are given only for firm matches. Clone size is given for some rows only: seen once, a few or many times, or a class if the clone is expanded.

cdr3_nt	cdr3_aa	clone_size	v_call	j_call	d_call
TGTGCCAGCAGCCCCCTACTAGCGGGGGGGCGATCTGATACGCAGTATTTT	CASSPLLAGGRSDTQYF	-	TRBV11-2	TRBJ2-3	TRBD2
TGCGCCAGCAGTCCCGGGACAGGGAACACTGAAGCTTTCTTT	CASSPGTGNTEAFF	once	TRBV5-1	TRBJ1-1	TRBD1
TGTGCCAGCAGCTTGGGACAGGACGGGACACCCCTCCACTTT	CASSLGQDGTPLHF	-	TRBV5-8	TRBJ1-6	-
TGTGCCTGGAGTGTACAAGGAAACACCATATATTTT	CAWSVQGNTIYF	-	TRBV30	TRBJ1-3	-
TGTGCCGGAGGGAAGACTAGGGACTACGAGCAGTACTTC	CAGGKTRDYEQYF	-	TRBV6-1	TRBJ2-7	-
TGTGCCAGCAGCGTAGATGGCGGGGGGAGCGGTGGGGAGCTGTTTTTT	CASSVDGGGSGGELFF	-	TRBV9	TRBJ2-2	TRBD2
TGCGCCAGCAGCTTGCCCCAGGGAGGAGAGACCCAGTACTTC	CASSLPQGGETQYF	-	TRBV5-1	TRBJ2-5	-
TGTGCCAGCAGTTTCAACAGGGTGGCTGAAAAACTGTTTTTT	CASSFNRVAEKLFF	-	TRBV27	TRBJ1-4	-
TGTGCCAGTACGCGAGCGGGGGGGCTCCATGAGCAGTTCTTC	CASTRAGGLHEQFF	-	TRBV6-5	TRBJ2-1	TRBD2
TGTGCCAGCTCAGCCTTAGCGGGGCGTCAAGAGACCCAGTACTTC	CASSALAGRQETQYF	-	TRBV18	TRBJ2-5	TRBD2
TGTGCCAGCAGCTTCCAGCAGGCACTCTCTGGAAACACCATATATTTT	CASSFQQALSGNTIYF	-	TRBV7-2	TRBJ1-3	-
TGTGCCAGCAGTTACAGCAGGGGCGGCACCGGGGAGCTGTTTTTT	CASSYSRGGTGELFF	-	TRBV6-6	TRBJ2-2	-
TGTGCCAGTAGTATCCCGGGACTAGCGGGGGACAATGAGCAGTTCTTC	CASSIPGLAGDNEQFF	-	TRBV19	TRBJ2-1	TRBD2
TGTGCCAGCAGCCCCCGGGGAGCGGGGGAAAAGACCCAGTACTTC	CASSPRGAGEKTQYF	-	TRBV6-6	TRBJ2-5	TRBD2
TGCGCCAGCAGCTTGGGGGGGCCCCAAGAGACCCAGTACTTC	CASSLGGPQETQYF	-	TRBV5-1	TRBJ2-5	-
TGTGCCAGCAGCCAAGGACAAGGCCACTTAGAGACCCAGTACTTC	CASSQGQGHLETQYF	once	TRBV7-3	TRBJ2-5	-
TGTGCCAGCAGCCGACAGGGGTCCTCCTACGAGCAGTACTTC	CASSRQGSSYEQYF	-	TRBV6-5	TRBJ2-7	TRBD1
TGTGCTAGCAGCTTAGTGCCAGGGAACACCGGGGAGCTGTTTTTT	CASSLVPGNTGELFF	-	TRBV7-7	TRBJ2-2	-
TGTGCCAGCAGCTTAGCGGGGGACAGGGGAGGCTACACCTTC	CASSLAGDRGGYTF	-	TRBV7-2	TRBJ1-2	TRBD1
TGTGCCAGCAGCCGGGACTTAAACACCGGGGAGCTGTTTTTT	CASSRDLNTGELFF	-	TRBV9	TRBJ2-2	-
TGTGCCAGCAGTCCCCGGGGGGCTAACTATGGCTACACCTTC	CASSPRGANYGYTF	-	TRBV27	TRBJ1-2	-
TGTGCCAGCAGCTCTGGACAGGGAGTGCGCGGGGACACTGAAGCTTTCTTT	CASSSGQGVRGDTEAFF	-	TRBV5-4	TRBJ1-1	TRBD1
TGTGCCAGCAGCCATCCGACAGGGCGGACTGAAGCTTTCTTT	CASSHPTGRTEAFF	-	TRBV5-4	TRBJ1-1	TRBD1
TGCGCCAGCAGCTTGGACGGCGGGGACACTGAAGCTTTCTTT	CASSLDGGDTEAFF	-	TRBV5-1	TRBJ1-1	-
TGTGCCAGCAGTGGGGGGACAACCTATAATTCACCCCTCCACTTT	CASSGGTTYNSPLHF	-	TRBV25-1	TRBJ1-6	-
TGTGCCAGCTTCGACAGATCCTCCTACAATGAGCAGTTCTTC	CASFDRSSYNEQFF	-	TRBV2	TRBJ2-1	-
TGTGCCACCAGCCGAAGGGACTTCCAAGAGACCCAGTACTTC	CATSRRDFQETQYF	once	TRBV15	TRBJ2-5	-
TGTGCCAGCAGTGAAGTGTGGGGGGGCCGCTACGAGCAGTACTTC	CASSEVWGGRYEQYF	-	TRBV6-1	TRBJ2-7	-
TGTGCCAGCAGTGAAGCGGGGGCCAGGGTAAACATTCAGTACTTC	CASSEAGARVNIQYF	-	TRBV6-1	TRBJ2-4	-
TGTGCCAGCAGTGAAGGACAGGGGTCCACAGATACGCAGTATTTT	CASSEGQGSTDTQYF	-	TRBV6-1	TRBJ2-3	TRBD1
TGCGCCAGCAGGCCTTTAACTCCCTCCTACAATGAGCAGTTCTTC	CASRPLTPSYNEQFF	-	TRBV4-1	TRBJ2-1	-
TGTGCCAGCAGCTTAAACAGGGGCACTGAAGCTTTCTTT	CASSLNRGTEAFF	-	TRBV7-3	TRBJ1-1	TRBD1
TGTGCCAGCAGCTTAGGTTTGGGGGCGAAGACCCAGTACTTC	CASSLGLGAKTQYF	few	TRBV7-6	TRBJ2-5	-
TGCGCCAGCAGCGTCCAGGGCGGTGGCACAGATACGCAGTATTTT	CASSVQGGGTDTQYF	-	TRBV5-1	TRBJ2-3	-
TGTGCCTGGAGGAACAGGGGAGCTGGAAACACCATATATTTT	CAWRNRGAGNTIYF	-	TRBV30	TRBJ1-3	TRBD1
TGTGCCTGGAGGTCGACAGGGGGCGGCGGCTACACCTTC	CAWRSTGGGGYTF	once	TRBV30	TRBJ1-2	TRBD1
TGCAGCGGCGGACAGGGAGGCCACACTGAAGCTTTCTTT	CSGGQGGHTEAFF	-	TRBV29-1	TRBJ1-1	TRBD1
TGTGCCAGTAGTCAGCAGGCATACGGTTCCCCCACCTTC	CASSQQAYGSPTF	-	TRBV19	TRBJ1-2	-
TGTGCCTGGAGTTGGGGCAGGGGCAATCAGCCCCAGCATTTT	CAWSWGRGNQPQHF	-	TRBV30	TRBJ1-5	-
TGTGCCAGCAGCGCATCCCACAGGGGAAAGTACGAGCAGTACTTC	CASSASHRGKYEQYF	-	TRBV7-9	TRBJ2-7	TRBD1
TGTGCCAGCACCCTGGGGGGGGGTGTTAATGAAAAACTGTTTTTT	CASTLGGGVNEKLFF	-	TRBV11-2	TRBJ1-4	-
TGTGCCAGCAGCTCGGGGACAGGGGGAAACACCATATATTTT	CASSSGTGGNTIYF	-	TRBV7-9	TRBJ1-3	TRBD1
TGCGCCAGCACGACGACAGGGAAACCCTACGAGCAGTACTTC	CASTTTGKPYEQYF	once	TRBV5-1	TRBJ2-7	TRBD1
TGTGCCAGCAGCGCCTTTCCGCAGGGGGCCGCCTACGAGCAGTACTTC	CASSAFPQGAAYEQYF	-	TRBV5-8	TRBJ2-7	TRBD1
TGTGCCAGCAGCTTAGACAGGGGTGGGACCCAGTACTTC	CASSLDRGGTQYF	-	TRBV7-9	TRBJ2-5	TRBD1
TGTGCCAGTAGTATCGGGGGGACAGGGGATGTGGGCGAGACCCAGTACTTC	CASSIGGTGDVGETQYF	-	TRBV19	TRBJ2-5	TRBD1
TGCGCCAGCAGCTTGGGAGGCGGGGGGGCCCACAATGAGCAGTTCTTC	CASSLGGGGAHNEQFF	-	TRBV5-1	TRBJ2-1	TRBD2
TGTGCCAGCAGAGTAGGACCTCAAGCTAGCGGCACAGATACGCAGTATTTT	CASRVGPQASGTDTQYF	-	TRBV5-4	TRBJ2-3	-
TGTGCCAGCGGAGCTATTAGCGGGGGGTCCTACGAGCAGTACTTC	CASGAISGGSYEQYF	-	TRBV5-6	TRBJ2-7	TRBD2
TGTGCCAGCAGCTTTCAAGCGGGGAACACAGATACGCAGTATTTT	CASSFQAGNTDTQYF	-	TRBV7-3	TRBJ2-3	TRBD2
TGTGCCAGCAGCCACAATCTGGGGGCGCGTGGCTACACCTTC	CASSHNLGARGYTF	-	TRBV14	TRBJ1-2	-
TGTGCCAGCTCACCGGGACAGACGAACACTGAAGCTTTCTTT	CASSPGQTNTEAFF	once	TRBV18	TRBJ1-1	TRBD1